This entry lists 23 T cell receptor beta chains sequenced from one sample in a study of T cells after yellow fever vaccination. Via MiXCR, TCRdb re-called the 5' RACE reads, giving one row per CDR3 protein. The sample holds about 300,000 distinct CDR3 sequences; 4% are singletons and the top ten take about 24%. The sample here was PBMCs, taken 5 days after the yellow fever booster vaccination. The receptors come from a man aged 18 to 29 who received the YFV17D yellow fever vaccine.

The chain employs TRBV7-2 and TRBJ1-3, with D perhaps TRBD1 (6 bases). Trimming stripped 1 base from V and 4 bases from J, with 23 bases between. CDR3 length: 19 amino acids. Looked up from germline, CDR1 is SGHTA and CDR2 is FQGNSA. In DNA form, the CDR3 reads TGTGCCAGCAGCTTAGGAGTGAGGGGGGGCCGTCGGTCCGGAAACACCATATATTTT. It encodes CASSLGVRGGRRSGNTIYF.

V gene TRBV6-5 combines with J gene TRBJ2-3, with 12 bases that match TRBD1. Germline loops: CDR1 MNHEY, CDR2 SVGAGI. The CDR3 has 16 amino acids. Trimming cost V 3 bases and J 2 bases; bases outside gene matches: 3. The CDR3 sequence is CASSYPGQGATDTQYF. The CDR3 coding sequence is TGTGCCAGCAGTTATCCGGGACAGGGGGCCACAGATACGCAGTATTTT.

This clonotype was observed at least ten times. The rearrangement uses TRBV4-1 and TRBJ2-7, with D perhaps assigned TRBD1 or TRBD2 (5 bases each). Deletions cut 4 bases from V and 7 bases from J, with 8 bases between. The length of the CDR3 is 11 residues. CDR1 is MGHRA and CDR2 is YSYEKL in the germline V gene. The CDR3 sequence is CASSLEGEQYF. Here the CDR3 DNA reads TGCGCCAGCAGCCTTGAGGGGGAGCAGTACTTC.

The table lists this clonotype with many counts. The DNA of the CDR3 is TGCAGTGAGCAGAACAATCAGCCCCAGCATTTT. It yields the protein CSEQNNQPQHF. The chain uses TRBV20-1 and TRBJ1-5; no definite D call. The germline V gene has CDR1 DFQATT and CDR2 SNEGSKA (reference sequence). The CDR3 length is 11 residues. V was shortened by 7 bases and J by 3 bases, with 7 bases between the two germline ends.

This clonotype has more than one count but fewer than ten. The chain is built from TRBV5-6 and TRBJ1-2, with TRBD1 as a possible D gene (6 bases). Trimming removed 0 bases from V and 4 bases from J, with 10 bases in between. The CDR3 covers 14 residues. Germline lookup yields CDR1 SGHDT and CDR2 YYEEEE. The CDR3 spells CASSLDLGAYGYTF. The CDR3 nucleotides read TGTGCCAGCAGCTTGGACCTGGGGGCCTATGGCTACACCTTC.

Comments on this clonotype: An end of the junction differs from the germline gene, which may be a read error. J is TRBJ2-2 and V is TRBV20-1; D is unresolved. In germline, CDR1 is DFQATT, CDR2 SNEGSKA (reference sequence). This CDR3 is 14 amino acids long. CDR3 sequence: CSAREDANTGELFF. The CDR3, as DNA: TGCAGTGCCAGAGAAGACGCGAACACCGGGGAGCTGTTTTTT.

This clonotype came up many times. The chain uses TRBV20-1 and TRBJ2-3; D is ambiguous. This CDR3 contains 14 residues. V was trimmed by 3 bases and J by 3 bases, leaving 13 bases between them. Germline-derived CDR1 and CDR2 are DFQATT and SNEGSKA (reference sequence). DNA for the CDR3: TGCAGTGCTAGTAGGATCGCATCGACAGATACGCAGTATTTT. Encoded protein: CSASRIASTDTQYF.

This chain connects TRBV3-1 to TRBJ2-7, with D tentatively TRBD2 (6 bases). With 3 bases removed from V and 1 base from J, the gap between germline ends came to 10 bases. Germline CDR1 is LGHDT and CDR2 is YNNKEL (reference sequence). The CDR3 runs to 14 residues. As DNA, the CDR3 is TGTGCCAGCAGCCACCGGGGGTCGTCCTACGAGCAGTACTTC. Residues: CASSHRGSSYEQYF.

This chain connects TRBV29-1 to TRBJ2-7; TRBD2 matches at 7 bases. Looked up from germline, CDR1 is SQVTM and CDR2 is ANQGSEA. This CDR3 contains 13 residues. V lost 2 bases to trimming and J lost 1 base; unmatched junction nucleotides: 2. CDR3 DNA sequence: TGCAGCGTTGAAAGCGGGATTTCCTACGAGCAGTACTTC. It specifies CSVESGISYEQYF.

In its sample, this clonotype was seen many times. CDR3 nucleotides: TGCAGTGTCGGGTATTTGGAGGGTGAAAAACTGTTTTTT. Its protein product is CSVGYLEGEKLFF. The chain joins TRBV20-1 to TRBJ1-4; D ambiguous. The V and J ends lost 7 bases and 7 bases respectively, with 16 bases between them. Germline V gene data show CDR1 as DFQATT and CDR2 as SNEGSKA (reference sequence). This CDR3 is built from 13 residues.

The J gene is TRBJ1-2, the V gene TRBV12-3 or TRBV12-4; the D is unclear. V lost 3 bases and J lost 5, with 13 bases in between. The CDR3 covers 14 residues. The CDR3 DNA follows: TGTGCCAGCAGTTTGCAGATGCTAGATTATGGCTACACCTTC. Translating it yields CASSLQMLDYGYTF.

Ten or more counts support this clonotype. The rearrangement links TRBV19 to TRBJ1-1; 7 bases map to TRBD1. The CDR3 loop spans 14 amino acids. The germline CDR1 and CDR2 sequences are LNHDA and SQIVND (reference sequence). The V gene end was trimmed by 8 bases and the J gene end by 5 bases; junction bases not matched to a gene: 11. The CDR3 bases are TGTGCCAGTCGCCTACAGGGGATTGGGACTGAAGCTTTCTTT. This translates into CASRLQGIGTEAFF.

The V gene is TRBV5-1, the J gene TRBJ1-1, with D possibly TRBD1 on 5 matching bases. This CDR3 has 14 amino acids. Germline lookup yields CDR1 SGHRS and CDR2 YFSETQ. Deletions cut 0 bases from V and 7 bases from J, with 13 bases between. CDR3 sequence: CASSLAGPSLEAFF. CDR3 coding DNA: TGCGCCAGCAGCTTGGCGGGACCCTCCCTTGAAGCTTTCTTT.

This clonotype was detected many times. CDR3 in amino acids: CASTAEAGGKTGELFF. The CDR3 DNA follows: TGTGCCAGCACCGCCGAGGCGGGGGGCAAGACCGGGGAGCTGTTTTTT. This chain uses TRBV6-4 with TRBJ2-2; 8 bases match TRBD2. After removal of 7 bases from V and 5 bases from J, the junction contained 12 bases not matched to a gene. The CDR3 contains 16 residues. The germline gives CDR1 MRHNA, CDR2 SNTAGT.

V usage is TRBV7-2 and J usage is TRBJ2-1; 10 bases line up with TRBD2. CDR3 length: 17 amino acids. CDR1 and CDR2 (germline): SGHTA, FQGNSA. J lost 3 bases, V lost 0 bases, and 5 bases had no gene match. Here the CDR3 DNA reads TGTGCCAGCAGCTTAGCGGCTAGCGGGGGATTCTACAATGAGCAGTTCTTC. Its translation: CASSLAASGGFYNEQFF. Looking up the rest from reference TRBV7-2 and TRBJ2-1 gives the full variable domain: GAGVSQSPSNKVTEKGKDVELRCDPISGHTALYWYRQSLGQGLEFLIYFQGNSAPDKSGLPSDRFSAERTGGSVSTLTIQRTQQEDSAVYLCASSLAASGGFYNEQFFGPGTRLTVL.

The chain combines TRBV7-9 with TRBJ2-7, with 7 bases lining up with TRBD2. CDR1 and CDR2 (germline): SEHNR, FQNEAQ (reference sequence). The CDR3 is made up of 12 amino acids. Written as DNA, the CDR3 is TGTGCCAGCACCTTAAGCGGGGCCGAGCAGTACGTC. This codes for CASTLSGAEQYV.

This clonotype has more than one count but fewer than ten. This chain links TRBV5-1 with TRBJ1-2; the D is unclear. V lost 0 bases and J lost 4, with 10 bases in between. Germline CDR1 is SGHRS and CDR2 is YFSETQ. The CDR3 extends over 14 amino acids. This CDR3 reads CASSLGSDAYGYTF. The CDR3 DNA sequence: TGCGCCAGCAGCTTGGGATCAGATGCCTATGGCTACACCTTC.

The sample holds a few counts of this clonotype. The rearrangement joins TRBV4-1 to TRBJ2-1, with D maybe TRBD2 (7 bases). The CDR3 loop spans 14 amino acids. Germline V gives CDR1 MGHRA, CDR2 YSYEKL. V was trimmed by 5 bases and J by 10 bases, leaving 18 bases between them. CDR3 nucleotide sequence: TGCGCCAGCAGCTACGGGGGGCCATCGGGAGAGCAGTTCTTC. Translation gives CASSYGGPSGEQFF.

The J gene is TRBJ2-4, the V gene TRBV4-1; no definite D call. CDR1 and CDR2 from the germline V gene are MGHRA and YSYEKL. The CDR3 has 18 amino acids. The germline V and J ends were trimmed by 0 bases and 4 bases, with 19 bases remaining between them. CDR3 amino acids: CASSQDSAQTEVKNIQYF. The CDR3 coding sequence is TGCGCCAGCAGCCAAGATTCGGCCCAGACCGAGGTTAAAAACATTCAGTACTTC.

This clonotype was counted a few times. The V and J genes are TRBV12-3 or TRBV12-4 and TRBJ2-1; tentative D call: TRBD2 (6 bases). The CDR3 has 15 amino acids. The V and J ends lost 6 bases and 5 bases respectively, with 17 bases between them. CDR3 region: CASSPLGTAHNEQFF. The CDR3 nucleotides read TGTGCCAGCAGCCCATTGGGGACTGCCCACAATGAGCAGTTCTTC.

This clonotype showed up many times. This rearrangement joins TRBV29-1 to TRBJ2-5; D may match TRBD1 or TRBD2 (6 bases each). Germline values: CDR1 SQVTM, CDR2 ANQGSEA. Trimming shortened V by 1 base and J by 4 bases, and 10 bases separated the two germline ends. There are 13 residues in the CDR3. CDR3 nucleotide sequence: TGCAGCGTTGAAGTCAGGGGAGGAGAGACCCAGTACTTC. Protein sequence: CSVEVRGGETQYF.

The gene calls are TRBV10-3 and TRBJ2-7; the D gene is possibly TRBD1 (5 bases). Germline values: CDR1 ENHRY, CDR2 SYGVKD. Trimming pared 3 bases from V and 4 bases from J, leaving 16 bases between. The CDR3 is made up of 15 amino acids. The DNA of the CDR3 is TGTGCCATCAGTGATAGGGGCCAGGCCGGGTACGAGCAGTACTTC. Amino acid sequence: CAISDRGQAGYEQYF.

There are many counts of this clonotype. The chain is built from TRBV7-9 and TRBJ2-5, with D uncertain. Trimming stripped 0 bases from V and 4 bases from J, with 9 bases between. From germline, CDR1 is SEHNR and CDR2 FQNEAQ (reference sequence). The CDR3 is 14 amino acids. The DNA for the CDR3 is TGTGCCAGCAGCTTAGCGGGGTTTCGAGAGACCCAGTACTTC. This sequence encodes CASSLAGFRETQYF.